One and the same sample provided the 27 T cell receptor beta chains below, sequenced in a study of blood T cell repertoires in COVID-19. Only in-frame clones appear in the TCRdb table, and some are missing; sequencing was by immunoSEQ multiplex PCR. This repertoire shows 250,000 to 300,000 clones, approximately 85% found once; its top ten account for 9.5% to 11%. Source material: peripheral blood. Source of these receptors: a woman in her sixties or seventies with acute or convalescent COVID-19.

The chain uses TRBV5-8 and TRBJ1-1, with D possibly being TRBD1 (6 bases). Germline V gene sequence: CDR1 SGHTS, CDR2 YDEGEE. The CDR3 length is 16 residues. V lost 4 bases, J lost 1 base, and 17 bases lay in between. The chain's CDR3 is CASSPTGQNWNTEAFF. In DNA, the CDR3 is TGTGCCAGCAGCCCAACCGGACAGAACTGGAACACTGAAGCTTTCTTT.

The chain carries TRBV12-3 or TRBV12-4 and TRBJ1-6, with 7 nucleotides matching TRBD1. Germline trimming cut 3 bases from V and 10 bases from J; bases unmatched to any gene: 3. This CDR3 spans 13 amino acids. The DNA of the CDR3 is TGTGCCAGCAGTTTCGCAGGGGGGTCACCCCTCCACTTT. Amino acids: CASSFAGGSPLHF.

The gene calls are TRBV7-8 and TRBJ1-1, with 7 bases lining up with TRBD1. The CDR3 contains 13 residues. V lost 1 base to trimming and J lost 10 bases; unmatched junction nucleotides: 6. Germline assignment: CDR1 SGHVS and CDR2 FQNEAQ. The CDR3 region has the DNA TGTGCCAGCAGCTTAGAGGGACAGATGGGAGCTTTCTTT. It encodes CASSLEGQMGAFF.

This clone was seen a single time. This sequence joins TRBV12-3 or TRBV12-4 and TRBJ1-5; possible D gene TRBD1, 6 bases. The V gene lost 6 bases and the J gene lost 5 bases, with 11 bases spanning the gap. The CDR3 has 13 residues. The CDR3 is CASSLDSYQPQHF. CDR3 nucleotides: TGTGCCAGCAGCCTGGACAGTTATCAGCCCCAGCATTTT.

This clone showed up just once. The rearrangement uses TRBV3-1 (or the pseudogene TRBV3-2) and TRBJ2-7; 8 nucleotides match TRBD2. Per the germline V gene, CDR1 is LGHDT and CDR2 is YNNKEL (reference sequence). This CDR3 is built from 15 residues. The V segment lost 2 bases and the J segment 2 bases; nucleotides outside the gene matches: 5. CDR3 in DNA: TGTGCCAGCAGCCAAACGCGGGGGGACCCCTACGAGCAGTACTTC. It yields the protein CASSQTRGDPYEQYF.

The rearrangement uses TRBV6-5 and TRBJ1-2, with 8 bases matching TRBD1. V was clipped by 4 bases and J by 6 bases; unmatched bases: 4. Germline V gives CDR1 MNHEY, CDR2 SVGAGI. The CDR3 is 13 amino acids. The CDR3 protein is CASSWIQGDGYTF. CDR3 DNA sequence: TGTGCCAGCAGTTGGATACAGGGGGATGGCTACACCTTC.

This clone is a singleton in its sample. The chain carries TRBV3-1 (or the pseudogene TRBV3-2) and TRBJ1-2; weak D call: TRBD1 (5 bases). This CDR3 comprises 14 residues. Germline V gene sequence: CDR1 LGHDT, CDR2 YNNKEL (reference sequence). V was cut by 6 bases and J by 2 bases, with 13 bases left in between. CDR3 sequence: CASRGEGRNYGYTF. In DNA, the CDR3 is TGTGCCAGCAGGGGCGAGGGGAGGAACTATGGCTACACCTTC.

The chain carries TRBV29-1 and TRBJ1-2, with D perhaps TRBD1 (6 bases). Between the trimmed V and J ends, which lost 3 bases and 4 bases, there was a span of 9 bases. Per germline, CDR1 SQVTM and CDR2 ANQGSEA. The CDR3 contains 12 residues. CDR3 coding DNA: TGCAGCGTTGACCAGGGGTTCTATGGCTACACCTTC. It specifies CSVDQGFYGYTF.

The V and J genes are TRBV11-3 and TRBJ2-1; D remains unclear. Germline V CDR1 and CDR2: SGHNT, YENEEA. There are 14 residues in the CDR3. V shed 4 bases and J shed 5 bases, with 12 bases lying between them. The CDR3 nucleotides are TGTGCCAGCAGCTACACTGGCGGCAACAATGAGCAGTTCTTC. This translates into CASSYTGGNNEQFF.

This sequence joins TRBV5-1 and TRBJ2-2; 7 nucleotides agree with TRBD2. The CDR3 is made up of 16 amino acids. V was pared by 2 bases and J by 2 bases, with 6 bases of the junction left unmatched. Germline loops: CDR1 SGHRS, CDR2 YFSETQ. The CDR3 sequence is CASSLTSAGNTGELFF. The CDR3 DNA reads as TGCGCCAGCAGCTTAACTAGCGCGGGAAACACCGGGGAGCTGTTTTTT. Variable domain in full (rest from reference TRBV5-1 and TRBJ2-2): KAGVTQTPRYLIKTRGQQVTLSCSPISGHRSVSWYQQTPGQGLQFLFEYFSETQRNKGNFPGRFSGRQFSNSRSEMNVSTLELGDSALYLCASSLTSAGNTGELFFGEGSRLTVL.

The rearrangement links TRBV30 to TRBJ2-1, with TRBD2 matching 8 bases. From germline, CDR1 is GTSNPN and CDR2 SVGIG (reference sequence). Trimming removed 4 bases from V and 2 bases from J; junction bases left unmatched: 7. CDR3 length equals 15 residues. The CDR3 spells CAWKVAGGPYNEQFF. The CDR3 nucleotides read TGTGCCTGGAAAGTCGCGGGGGGCCCCTACAATGAGCAGTTCTTC.

The CDR3 nucleotides read TGTGCCAGCAGCCAAGTTGAGGGGGCGACTCGGGCTTTCTTT. Protein sequence: CASSQVEGATRAFF. The J gene is TRBJ1-1, the V gene TRBV3-1 (or the pseudogene TRBV3-2), with TRBD1 matching over 7 bases. J lost 11 bases, V lost 1 base, and 10 bases had no gene match. CDR3 length: 14 amino acids. Germline lookup yields CDR1 LGHDT and CDR2 YNNKEL (reference sequence).

The rearrangement links TRBV24-1 to TRBJ1-3; possible D gene TRBD1, 6 bases. Germline assignment: CDR1 KGHDR and CDR2 SFDVKD. There are 16 residues in the CDR3. Deletions cut 4 bases from V and 0 bases from J, with 12 bases between. The CDR3 bases are TGTGCCACCAGTGAGAGGACAGTCTTCTCTGGAAACACCATATATTTT. Translated, it gives CATSERTVFSGNTIYF.

The V call is TRBV5-1, the J call TRBJ2-5; TRBD2 agrees at 13 bases. J gave up 4 bases and V 5 bases, and 5 bases lay outside the gene matches. This CDR3 comprises 15 residues. Germline CDR1 SGHRS, CDR2 YFSETQ. CDR3 bases: TGCGCCAGCAGGACTACTAGCGGGGGGGCAGAGACCCAGTACTTC. This translates into CASRTTSGGAETQYF.

The CDR3 is CATSSGSRGFAGELFF. CDR3 bases: TGTGCCACCAGCAGTGGGAGCAGGGGATTCGCCGGGGAGCTGTTTTTT. The chain recombines TRBV15 with TRBJ2-2, with TRBD1 as a possible D gene (6 bases). Germline CDR1 is LNHNV and CDR2 is YYDKDF (reference sequence). This CDR3 is built from 16 residues. The ends were cut back, 3 bases at V and 6 bases at J, with 17 bases in the middle.

This clone was detected once. The chain is built from TRBV4-1 and TRBJ1-1, with 9 nucleotides matching TRBD1. Germline V gene lookup returns CDR1 MGHRA and CDR2 YSYEKL. The CDR3 consists of 14 residues. Trimming at V came to 2 bases and at J to 3 bases, leaving 1 base not matched to a gene. CDR3 nucleotides: TGCGCCAGCAGCCAACGGACAGGGGACACTGAAGCTTTCTTT. As protein: CASSQRTGDTEAFF.

This clone was observed a few times. The chain combines TRBV5-1 with TRBJ1-3; no clear D. This CDR3 comprises 15 residues. Trimming removed 0 bases from V and 0 bases from J, with 7 bases in between. Germline loops: CDR1 SGHRS, CDR2 YFSETQ. This CDR3 is CASSLEPSSGNTIYF. CDR3 bases: TGCGCCAGCAGCTTGGAGCCAAGCTCTGGAAACACCATATATTTT. Full variable domain (outside the CDR3, taken from reference TRBV5-1 and TRBJ1-3): KAGVTQTPRYLIKTRGQQVTLSCSPISGHRSVSWYQQTPGQGLQFLFEYFSETQRNKGNFPGRFSGRQFSNSRSEMNVSTLELGDSALYLCASSLEPSSGNTIYFGEGSWLTVV.

V gene TRBV28 combines with J gene TRBJ1-2, with a weak D call TRBD1 (6 bases). The ends were cut back, 3 bases at V and 7 bases at J, with 21 bases in the middle. The CDR3 length is 16 residues. CDR1 MDHEN and CDR2 SYDVKM come from the germline V gene. CDR3 nucleotides: TGTGCCAGCAGTTTCGGGGCAGGGGTTTCACCATTTGGCTACACCTTC. This encodes CASSFGAGVSPFGYTF.

The chain combines TRBV16 with TRBJ1-2; maybe TRBD1 (6 bases). Germline CDR1 is KGHSY and CDR2 is FQNENV. Deletions cut 1 base from V and 5 bases from J, with 14 bases between. The CDR3 loop spans 15 amino acids. CDR3 coding DNA: TGTGCCAGCAGCCAATGGTCAACAGGGCCGTATGGCTACACCTTC. This codes for CASSQWSTGPYGYTF.

This clone has just one count. This chain joins TRBV19 and TRBJ2-3, with 8 positions matching TRBD2. V gave up 6 bases and J gave up 0 bases; unmatched junction bases: 8. The CDR3 extends over 16 amino acids. Germline CDR1 and CDR2: LNHDA and SQIVND (reference sequence). The CDR3 sequence is CASRGAGGRSTDTQYF. CDR3 DNA: TGTGCCAGTAGGGGGGCGGGGGGCCGTAGCACAGATACGCAGTATTTT.

V usage is TRBV15 and J usage is TRBJ2-3; 7 bases align to TRBD2. Germline CDR1 is LNHNV and CDR2 is YYDKDF (reference sequence). This CDR3 has 13 amino acids. The V gene end was trimmed by 1 base and the J gene end by 7 bases; junction bases not matched to a gene: 2. The CDR3 region has the DNA TGTGCCACCAGCAGAGGGGGGGGATATACGCAGTATTTT. It yields the protein CATSRGGGYTQYF. Using reference TRBV15 and TRBJ2-3 for the parts outside the CDR3, the full variable domain is DAMVIQNPRYQVTQFGKPVTLSCSQTLNHNVMYWYQQKSSQAPKLLFHYYDKDFNNEADTPDNFQSRRPNTSFCFLDIRSPGLGDTAMYLCATSRGGGYTQYFGPGTRLTVL.

V usage is TRBV7-9 and J usage is TRBJ2-3; 9 nucleotides line up with TRBD2. Germline-derived CDR1 and CDR2 are SEHNR and FQNEAQ (reference sequence). The CDR3 is made up of 15 amino acids. V was pared by 5 bases and J by 2 bases, with 5 bases of the junction left unmatched. The CDR3 DNA reads TGTGCCAGCAGCCAGGGACTAGCCTCCACAGATACGCAGTATTTT. Translated: CASSQGLASTDTQYF.

V usage is TRBV29-1 and J usage is TRBJ1-2, with D hard to call. V lost 4 bases and J lost 4, with 7 bases in between. Per germline, CDR1 SQVTM and CDR2 ANQGSEA. This CDR3 has 11 residues. In DNA, the CDR3 is TGCAGCGTTGGCGGGAGCTATGGCTACACCTTC. Amino acid sequence: CSVGGSYGYTF.

The chain carries TRBV19 and TRBJ2-1; maybe TRBD1 (6 bases). The germline V and J ends were trimmed by 5 bases and 7 bases, with 12 bases remaining between them. The V gene's germline CDR1 is LNHDA and CDR2 SQIVND (reference sequence). The CDR3 is 13 amino acids. The CDR3 spells CASSPYRENEQFF. The DNA of the CDR3 is TGTGCCAGTAGTCCCTACAGGGAAAATGAGCAGTTCTTC.

The chain uses TRBV7-2 and TRBJ1-5; a weak D match, TRBD1 (5 bases). The V end was cut by 7 bases, the J end by 0 bases, with 13 bases between. The V gene's germline CDR1 is SGHTA and CDR2 FQGNSA. This CDR3 spans 15 amino acids. The CDR3 DNA follows: TGTGCCAGCACCCTGGAGGGGAATAGCAATCAGCCCCAGCATTTT. Amino acid sequence: CASTLEGNSNQPQHF.

The J gene is TRBJ1-2, the V gene TRBV6-6, with D unresolved. The CDR3 runs to 12 residues. The germline V gene encodes CDR1 MNHNY and CDR2 SVGAGI (reference sequence). V gave up 6 bases and J gave up 7 bases, with 12 bases separating them. CDR3 coding DNA: TGTGCCAGCAGCTTTCAAAGCGGTGGCTACACCTTC. Amino acid sequence: CASSFQSGGYTF.

The chain combines TRBV5-4 with TRBJ1-1, with a tentative D call TRBD1 (5 bases). The ends were cut back, 4 bases at V and 1 base at J, with 17 bases in the middle. The CDR3 spans 16 residues. CDR1 SGHNT and CDR2 YYREEE come from the germline V gene (reference sequence). The CDR3 DNA sequence: TGTGCCAGCAGCCCGCCCGGAGCGGGGGGGAACACTGAAGCTTTCTTT. Translation gives CASSPPGAGGNTEAFF.